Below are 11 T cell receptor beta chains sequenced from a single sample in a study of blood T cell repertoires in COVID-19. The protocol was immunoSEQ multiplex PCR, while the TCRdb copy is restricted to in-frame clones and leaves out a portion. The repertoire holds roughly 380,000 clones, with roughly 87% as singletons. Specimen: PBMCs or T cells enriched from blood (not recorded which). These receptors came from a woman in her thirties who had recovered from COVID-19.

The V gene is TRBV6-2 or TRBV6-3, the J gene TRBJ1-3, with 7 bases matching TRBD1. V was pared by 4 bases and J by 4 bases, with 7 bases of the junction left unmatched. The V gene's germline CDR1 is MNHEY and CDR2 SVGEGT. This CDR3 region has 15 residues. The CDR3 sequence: CASSLGRGSGNTIYF. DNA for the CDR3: TGTGCCAGCAGTTTGGGCAGGGGGTCAGGAAACACCATATATTTT.

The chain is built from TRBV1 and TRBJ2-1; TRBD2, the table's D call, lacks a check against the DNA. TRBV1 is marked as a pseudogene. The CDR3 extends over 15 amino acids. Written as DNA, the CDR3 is TGCACCAGCAGCCACACCCGGGACTACAACAATGAGCAGTTCTTC. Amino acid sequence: CTSSHTRDYNNEQFF.

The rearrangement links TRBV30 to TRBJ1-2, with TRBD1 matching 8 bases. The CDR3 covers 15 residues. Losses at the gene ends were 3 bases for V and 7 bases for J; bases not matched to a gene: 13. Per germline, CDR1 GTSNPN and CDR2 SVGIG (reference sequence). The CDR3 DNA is TGTGCCTGGAGGATCGCAGGGGGCGCCTCGACTGGCTACACCTTC. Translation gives CAWRIAGGASTGYTF.

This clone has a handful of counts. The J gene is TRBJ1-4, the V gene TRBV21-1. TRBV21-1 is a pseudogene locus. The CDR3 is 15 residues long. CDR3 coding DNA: TGTGCCAGCAGCAAAACGGACTCAACTAATGAAAAACTGTTTTTT. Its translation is CASSKTDSTNEKLFF.

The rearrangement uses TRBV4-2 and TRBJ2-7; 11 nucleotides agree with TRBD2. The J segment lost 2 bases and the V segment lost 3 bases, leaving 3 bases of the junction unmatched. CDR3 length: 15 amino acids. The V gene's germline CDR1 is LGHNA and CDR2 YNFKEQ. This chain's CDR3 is CASSQTSGMAYEQYF. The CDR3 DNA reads TGTGCCAGCAGCCAGACTAGCGGGATGGCCTACGAGCAGTACTTC.

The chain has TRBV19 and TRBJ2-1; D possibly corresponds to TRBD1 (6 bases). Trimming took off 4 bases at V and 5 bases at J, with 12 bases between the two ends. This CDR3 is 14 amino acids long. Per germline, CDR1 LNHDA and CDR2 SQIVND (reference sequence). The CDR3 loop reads CASSTGQANNEQFF. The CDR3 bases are TGTGCCAGTAGTACGGGACAAGCTAACAATGAGCAGTTCTTC. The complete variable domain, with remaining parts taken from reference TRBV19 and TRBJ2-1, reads DGGITQSPKYLFRKEGQNVTLSCEQNLNHDAMYWYRQDPGQGLRLIYYSQIVNDFQKGDIAEGYSVSREKKESFPLTVTSAQKNPTAFYLCASSTGQANNEQFFGPGTRLTVL.

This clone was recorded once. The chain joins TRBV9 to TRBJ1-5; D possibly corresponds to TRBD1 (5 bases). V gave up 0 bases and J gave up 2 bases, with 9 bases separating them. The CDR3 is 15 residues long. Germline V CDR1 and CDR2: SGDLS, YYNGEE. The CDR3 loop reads CASSVEGKGNQPQHF. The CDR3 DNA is TGTGCCAGCAGCGTAGAGGGGAAGGGCAATCAGCCCCAGCATTTT.

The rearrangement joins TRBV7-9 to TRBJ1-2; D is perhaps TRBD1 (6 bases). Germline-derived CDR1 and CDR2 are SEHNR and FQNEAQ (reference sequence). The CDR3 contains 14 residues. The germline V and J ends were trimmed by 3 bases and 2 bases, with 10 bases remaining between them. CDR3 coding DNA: TGTGCCAGCAGCTTTGTTGGGGGCAACTATGGCTACACCTTC. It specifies CASSFVGGNYGYTF.

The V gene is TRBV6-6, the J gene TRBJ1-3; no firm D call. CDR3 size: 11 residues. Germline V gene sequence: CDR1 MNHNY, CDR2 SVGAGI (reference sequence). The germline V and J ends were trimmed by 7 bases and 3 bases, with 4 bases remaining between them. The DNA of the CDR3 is TGTGCCAGCAACGGTGGAAACACCATATATTTT. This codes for CASNGGNTIYF.

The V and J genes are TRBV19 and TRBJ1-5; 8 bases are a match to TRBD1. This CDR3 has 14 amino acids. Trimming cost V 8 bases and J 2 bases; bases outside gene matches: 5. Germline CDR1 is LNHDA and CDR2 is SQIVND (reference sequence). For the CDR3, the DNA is TGTGCCAGTTCCAAGACAGGGGGCAATCAGCCCCAGCATTTT. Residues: CASSKTGGNQPQHF. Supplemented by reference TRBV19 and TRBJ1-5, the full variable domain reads DGGITQSPKYLFRKEGQNVTLSCEQNLNHDAMYWYRQDPGQGLRLIYYSQIVNDFQKGDIAEGYSVSREKKESFPLTVTSAQKNPTAFYLCASSKTGGNQPQHFGDGTRLSIL.

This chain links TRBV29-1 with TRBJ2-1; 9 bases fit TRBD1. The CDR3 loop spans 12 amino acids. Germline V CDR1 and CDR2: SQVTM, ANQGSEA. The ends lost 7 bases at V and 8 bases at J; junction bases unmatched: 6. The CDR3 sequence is CSGRGTGYEQFF. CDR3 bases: TGCAGCGGGAGGGGGACAGGGTATGAGCAGTTCTTC.